Below, one TCR beta chain is given with its context. TCRdb's copy holds only in-frame clones and misses some; the assay was immunoSEQ multiplex PCR. Here the sample spans some 23,000 clones, 79% being singletons. The sample is drawn from a study of OX40 agonist ivuxolimab in advanced cancers. Germline V CDR1 and CDR2: SEHNR, FQNEAQ (reference sequence). This CDR3 is 14 amino acids long. The V end lost 3 bases, the J end lost 0 bases, and 6 bases lay between the germline ends. V gene TRBV7-9 combines with J gene TRBJ1-5; D uncertain. This sequence was found in an adult with an advanced solid tumor such as melanoma, head and neck, liver or kidney cancer. Source: CD4+ or CD8+ T cells sorted from blood, taken in a trial of the OX40 agonist ivuxolimab. CDR3 DNA sequence: TGTGCCAGCAGCTTTTCGACTAGCAATCAGCCCCAGCATTTT. It encodes CASSFSTSNQPQHF.